This is a list of T cell receptor beta chains from one sample in a study of blood T cell repertoires in COVID-19. Data came from immunoSEQ multiplex PCR; TCRdb stores just in-frame clones and leaves some out. The data show about 400,000 clones, 70% to 90% seen once. What was sequenced was peripheral blood. These receptors all come from a human donor in a cohort sampled during active COVID-19. CDR3s include the opening cysteine and the closing phenylalanine or tryptophan. D genes are given only for firm matches.

length	V	D	J	CDR3	DNA
17	TRBV19	TRBD1	TRBJ2-6	CASSTQGGGSGANVLTF	TGTGCCAGTAGTACACAGGGGGGAGGATCTGGGGCCAACGTCCTGACTTTC
14	TRBV19	TRBD2	TRBJ2-5	CASSPSGGRETQYF	TGTGCCAGTAGTCCGAGCGGGGGGAGAGAGACCCAGTACTTC
15	TRBV21-1	.	TRBJ2-3	CASSSRAGRTDTQYF	TGTGCCAGCAGCTCCAGGGCAGGTCGCACAGATACGCAGTATTTT
16	TRBV5-4	TRBD2	TRBJ2-7	CASSDKSLAGNYEQYF	TGTGCCAGCAGCGACAAGTCACTAGCGGGTAACTACGAGCAGTACTTC
16	TRBV10-3	.	TRBJ1-1	CAISESGWDKSPEAFF	TGTGCCATCAGTGAGTCGGGGTGGGACAAATCGCCTGAAGCTTTCTTT
16	TRBV6-1	TRBD1	TRBJ1-3	CASSEASKGAGNTIYF	TGTGCCAGCAGTGAAGCGAGTAAGGGGGCAGGAAACACCATATATTTT
14	TRBV5-1	.	TRBJ2-7	CASSPRDGSYEQYF	TGCGCCAGCAGCCCGCGGGACGGCTCCTACGAGCAGTACTTC
14	TRBV24-1	TRBD1	TRBJ2-5	CATSQRGPQETQYF	TGTGCCACCTCTCAGAGGGGGCCCCAAGAGACCCAGTACTTC
15	TRBV5-1	.	TRBJ2-7	CASSSLRSELDEQYF	TGCGCCAGCAGCTCCCTTAGATCCGAACTCGACGAGCAGTACTTC
15	TRBV28	.	TRBJ1-2	CASSLVEQAAGGYTF	TGTGCCAGCAGTTTAGTCGAACAGGCTGCCGGTGGCTACACCTTC
14	TRBV18	.	TRBJ1-1	CASSPRGLNTEAFF	TGTGCCAGCTCACCACGTGGGCTTAACACTGAAGCTTTCTTT